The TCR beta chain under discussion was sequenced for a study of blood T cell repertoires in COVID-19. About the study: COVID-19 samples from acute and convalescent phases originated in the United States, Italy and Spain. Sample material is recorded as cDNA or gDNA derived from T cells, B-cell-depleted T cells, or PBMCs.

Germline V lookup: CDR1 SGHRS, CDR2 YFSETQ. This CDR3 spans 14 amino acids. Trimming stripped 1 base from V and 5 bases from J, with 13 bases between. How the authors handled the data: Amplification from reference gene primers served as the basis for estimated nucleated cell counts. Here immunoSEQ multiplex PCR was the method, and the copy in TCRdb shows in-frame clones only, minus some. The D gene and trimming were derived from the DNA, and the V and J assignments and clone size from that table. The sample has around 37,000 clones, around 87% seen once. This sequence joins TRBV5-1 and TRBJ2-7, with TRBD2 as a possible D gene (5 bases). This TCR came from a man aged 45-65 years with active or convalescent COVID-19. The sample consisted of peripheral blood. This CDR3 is CASSLIDSGDEQYF. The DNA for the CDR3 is TGCGCCAGCAGCTTGATTGATTCCGGGGACGAGCAGTACTTC.